The clone carrying this T cell receptor (beta chain) has only a few counts. Antigen specificity is unknown. A single record per CDR3 protein comes from TCRdb applying MiXCR to the RT-PCR reads. This table holds under 800,000 distinct CDR3 sequences, approximately 13% found once. V gave up 5 bases and J gave up 3 bases; unmatched junction bases: 16. The CDR3 loop spans 18 amino acids. CDR1 MNHEY and CDR2 SMNVEV come from the germline V gene (reference sequence). The data derive from a study of response to subunit inactivated influenza vaccine. Study-level points and caveats: After each seasonal influenza vaccination, few new T cells are recruited, the authors suggested.

The TCR sequence derives from a man in his forties or fifties who received an inactivated influenza vaccine. The V call is TRBV27, the J call TRBJ2-1; 7 bases are a match to TRBD2. The starting material was PBMCs from blood, obtained approximately 15 days before vaccination. The CDR3: CASSPSPNFRDYYNEQFF. The CDR3 DNA follows: TGTGCCAGCAGTCCATCACCGAACTTTAGGGACTACTACAATGAGCAGTTCTTC.